The clone carrying this TCR beta chain was found a few times. Its specificity is unknown. This record comes from a study of cytomegalovirus exposure and HLA in healthy donors. General study points: Reports state that TCR beta sequences accurately predicted most subjects' HLA-A and HLA-B alleles. A later analysis revealed that TCR association rates differed between HLA loci, peaking at DRB1 and bottoming out at HLA-C. Donors were assumed by presence/absence analyses to have roughly uniform sequencing depth.

Primers included in the PCR were 60 Vbeta and 13 Jbeta primers. How the authors handled the data: A follow-up analysis tallied around 76 million unique TCR beta chains, 8.5 million to 14 million shared. The protocol was immunoSEQ multiplex PCR, while the TCRdb copy is restricted to in-frame clones and leaves out a portion. The DNA was the basis for D and trimming; V, J and clone size are from that table. This table holds 95,000 to 150,000 clones, 10% found once. The CDR3 has 13 amino acids. Looked up from germline, CDR1 is GTSNPN and CDR2 is SVGIG (reference sequence). The V and J ends lost 2 bases and 5 bases, in that order; junction bases with no gene match: 4.

The sequence was collected from a woman between 18 and 30 years old in good health and CMV-seropositive. The chain links TRBV30 to TRBJ2-5; 8 positions agree with TRBD2. Input material: PBMCs. The CDR3 loop reads CAWSSGSRETQYF. CDR3 DNA sequence: TGTGCCTGGAGTAGCGGGAGTAGGGAGACCCAGTACTTC. The full variable domain, completed using reference TRBV30 and TRBJ2-5, is SQTIHQWPATLVQPVGSPLSLECTVEGTSNPNLYWYRQAAGRGLQLLFYSVGIGQISSEVPQNLSASRPQDRQFILSSKKLLLSDSGFYLCAWSSGSRETQYFGPGTRLLVL.